The sequence of this T cell receptor (beta chain) was determined in a study of T cells in Graves' hyperthyroidism and ophthalmopathy. There were TCR beta CDR3 regions amplified from RNA transcripts. With the HTBI primer set, the TCR CDR3 went through a first round of RT-PCR. MiXCR was run by TCRdb on the multiplex PCR reads, yielding one entry per CDR3 protein. The sample lists roughly 400,000 distinct CDR3 sequences, 15% to 17% occurring once. The patients, who ranged from 18 to 65 in age, presented with newly diagnosed hyperthyroidism lasting under 2 months. Out of approximately 10 ml of fresh peripheral blood came the PBMCs. The CDR3 covers 15 residues. The germline V and J ends were trimmed by 0 bases and 4 bases, with 13 bases remaining between them. Looked up from germline, CDR1 is SGHTS and CDR2 is YDEGEE.

Sequenced sample: blood. This chain joins TRBV5-8 and TRBJ1-1, with D possibly being TRBD1 (5 bases). The sequence was obtained from a woman aged 18-29 years with Graves' hyperthyroidism that later progressed to Graves' ophthalmopathy. Here the CDR3 DNA reads TGTGCCAGCAGCTTGGGGCCCCGAGGGGTCACTGAAGCTTTCTTT. Encoded protein: CASSLGPRGVTEAFF.